The 30 T cell receptor beta chains listed next were all sequenced from one sample in a study of T cell responses to AZD1222 COVID-19 vaccine. Clones were read by immunoSEQ multiplex PCR, and TCRdb kept only the in-frame ones, dropping some. The table includes some 120,000 clones, over 80% detected once. Sample: peripheral blood, taken 28 days after the second AZD1222 dose. All receptors derive from an adult who received the AZD1222 COVID-19 vaccine.

V usage is TRBV11-2 and J usage is TRBJ1-5; 7 nucleotides agree with TRBD1. CDR3 length: 15 residues. Germline lookup yields CDR1 SGHAT and CDR2 FQNNGV. The V and J ends lost 1 base and 6 bases, in that order; junction bases with no gene match: 6. The CDR3 DNA reads TGTGCCAGCAGCTTAGGGGCAGGGGGGGGTCAGCCCCAGCATTTT. This translates into CASSLGAGGGQPQHF.

CDR3 nucleotides: TGTGCCAGCAGTTTGGTCTGGGGCAATGGGGAGACCCAGTACTTC. The encoded protein is CASSLVWGNGETQYF. The chain has TRBV27 and TRBJ2-5; a possible D gene is TRBD1 (5 bases). The CDR3 runs to 15 residues. Per the germline V gene, CDR1 is MNHEY and CDR2 is SMNVEV (reference sequence). V shed 3 bases and J shed 5 bases, with 16 bases lying between them.

The V gene is TRBV19, the J gene TRBJ2-3; 12 bases agree with TRBD2. V shed 4 bases, J shed 1 base, and the junction held 3 bases outside the gene matches. Germline V lookup: CDR1 LNHDA, CDR2 SQIVND (reference sequence). The CDR3 has 16 amino acids. CDR3 coding DNA: TGTGCCAGTAGTACTCTAGCGGGAGGGGGCACAGATACGCAGTATTTT. Protein: CASSTLAGGGTDTQYF.

The chain links TRBV18 to TRBJ2-5; D may be TRBD2 (6 bases). Germline CDR1 is KGHSH and CDR2 is LQKENI. Trimming cost V 5 bases and J 4 bases, with 14 bases left between them. The CDR3 runs to 14 residues. Here the CDR3 reads CASSTTGEGETQYF. CDR3 DNA: TGTGCCAGCTCAACCACGGGAGAGGGAGAGACCCAGTACTTC.

V usage is TRBV18 and J usage is TRBJ1-3; 11 positions agree with TRBD1. This CDR3 has 15 amino acids. Trimming took 5 bases from V and 4 from J; bases not matched to a gene: 4. Germline CDR1 is KGHSH and CDR2 is LQKENI. CDR3 region: CASSEGQGDGNTIYF. For the CDR3, the DNA is TGTGCCAGCTCAGAGGGACAGGGGGACGGAAACACCATATATTTT. The full variable domain, its missing parts supplied by reference TRBV18 and TRBJ1-3, is NAGVMQNPRHLVRRRGQEARLRCSPMKGHSHVYWYRQLPEEGLKFMVYLQKENIIDESGMPKERFSAEFPKEGPSILRIQQVVRGDSAAYFCASSEGQGDGNTIYFGEGSWLTVV.

The V call is TRBV28, the J call TRBJ1-1; 8 bases line up with TRBD1. V trimming: 5 bases; J trimming: 2 bases; junction bases outside the gene matches: 4. CDR3 size: 14 residues. Germline CDR1 MDHEN, CDR2 SYDVKM. The chain's CDR3 is CASSLGQGNTEAFF. The CDR3 DNA reads as TGTGCCAGCAGTCTAGGACAGGGAAACACTGAAGCTTTCTTT.

The chain uses TRBV3-1 (or the pseudogene TRBV3-2) and TRBJ2-1, with 9 bases aligning to TRBD2. The ends lost 3 bases at V and 7 bases at J; junction bases unmatched: 7. The CDR3 is made up of 15 amino acids. The germline V gene encodes CDR1 LGHDT and CDR2 YNNKEL (reference sequence). Written as DNA, the CDR3 is TGTGCCAGCAGCCAGGGTAGCGGGAGCGATAATGAGCAGTTCTTC. Protein: CASSQGSGSDNEQFF.

The chain combines TRBV21-1 with TRBJ2-3; the table names TRBD2, a call not compared with the DNA. TRBV21-1 is deemed a pseudogene. The CDR3 has 20 residues. CDR3 region: CASSNSHGTSKPLSTDTQYF. For the CDR3, the DNA is TGTGCCAGCAGCAACAGCCACGGGACTAGCAAGCCACTAAGCACAGATACGCAGTATTTT.

The chain's CDR3 is CASSELGGQTRETQYF. The CDR3 DNA reads as TGTGCCAGCAGTGAATTAGGAGGACAAACTCGGGAGACCCAGTACTTC. This chain joins TRBV6-1 and TRBJ2-5; tentatively, D is TRBD1 or TRBD2 (5 bases each). The CDR3 is 16 amino acids. Trimming stripped 2 bases from V and 5 bases from J, with 18 bases between. Germline V gene sequence: CDR1 MNHNS, CDR2 SASEGT.

This clone was seen once. The V gene is TRBV19, the J gene TRBJ1-2; TRBD1 matches 8 bases. The germline gives CDR1 LNHDA, CDR2 SQIVND (reference sequence). J was trimmed by 8 bases and V by 4 bases; bases with no gene match: 12. This CDR3 is 15 amino acids long. The CDR3 DNA sequence: TGTGCCAGTAGTAAAAACATATGGACAGGGATGGGCTACACCTTC. This translates into CASSKNIWTGMGYTF.

This chain uses TRBV5-1 with TRBJ1-2, with 12 bases fitting TRBD1. The germline gives CDR1 SGHRS, CDR2 YFSETQ. The junction had 8 bases not matched to a gene; V was cut back by 4 bases and J by 4 bases. This CDR3 spans 16 amino acids. The CDR3 nucleotides read TGCGCCAGCAGCGAAGGGACAGGGGGCGTTATCTATGGCTACACCTTC. The encoded protein is CASSEGTGGVIYGYTF.

The chain couples TRBV28 to TRBJ1-2; D is ambiguous. The CDR3 covers 12 residues. Per the germline V gene, CDR1 is MDHEN and CDR2 is SYDVKM. V dropped 3 bases and J dropped 4 bases, with 6 bases sitting between them. The CDR3 sequence is CASSLPGYGYTF. The CDR3 region has the DNA TGTGCCAGCAGTTTGCCAGGCTATGGCTACACCTTC.

The chain has TRBV5-1 and TRBJ1-5; D remains unclear. The CDR3 totals 14 residues. The germline CDR1 and CDR2 sequences are SGHRS and YFSETQ. V lost 7 bases and J lost 3, with 14 bases in between. Here the CDR3 reads CASPGNSHNQPQHF. DNA for the CDR3: TGCGCCAGCCCAGGCAACAGTCACAATCAGCCCCAGCATTTT.

The chain is built from TRBV6-2 or TRBV6-3 and TRBJ2-7; a possible D gene is TRBD1 (6 bases). The germline CDR1 and CDR2 sequences are MNHEY and SVGEGT. The germline V and J ends were trimmed by 5 bases and 2 bases, with 28 bases remaining between them. CDR3 size: 19 residues. The CDR3 loop reads CASSPGDRHPTRGTYEQYF. CDR3 DNA: TGTGCCAGCAGTCCAGGGGACCGCCACCCGACCCGAGGGACCTACGAGCAGTACTTC.

This clone turned up a few times. V usage is TRBV5-4 and J usage is TRBJ2-7, with 12 bases lining up with TRBD2. With V trimmed by 3 bases and J by 0 bases, 4 bases remained unmatched. Germline V gene data show CDR1 as SGHNT and CDR2 as YYREEE (reference sequence). This CDR3 has 16 residues. For the CDR3, the DNA is TGTGCCAGCAGCTCGCGGACTAGCGGGACCTCCTACGAGCAGTACTTC. Its translation is CASSSRTSGTSYEQYF. Drawing the rest from reference TRBV5-4 and TRBJ2-7, the complete variable domain is ETGVTQSPTHLIKTRGQQVTLRCSSQSGHNTVSWYQQALGQGPQFIFQYYREEENGRGNFPPRFSGLQFPNYSSELNVNALELDDSALYLCASSSRTSGTSYEQYFGPGTRLTVT.

The chain has TRBV6-6 and TRBJ1-2; D unclear. This CDR3 is 16 amino acids long. V lost 0 bases, J lost 6 bases, and 17 bases lay in between. CDR1 is MNHNY, CDR2 SVGAGI, per germline (reference sequence). CDR3 region: CASSYSGLDSWDGYTF. The CDR3 nucleotides read TGTGCCAGCAGTTACTCTGGGCTCGACTCCTGGGATGGCTACACCTTC.

This clone came up a few times. The V gene is TRBV6-4, the J gene TRBJ2-3, with a possible D match to TRBD2 (5 bases). CDR1 is MRHNA and CDR2 is SNTAGT in the germline V gene. Trimming pared 10 bases from V and 4 bases from J, leaving 9 bases between. This CDR3 spans 11 amino acids. The CDR3: CATGWADTQYF. CDR3 nucleotide sequence: TGTGCCACGGGGTGGGCAGATACGCAGTATTTT.

V and J are TRBV6-2 or TRBV6-3 and TRBJ2-3; the D is unclear. The length of the CDR3 is 16 residues. Germline loops: CDR1 MNHEY, CDR2 SVGEGT. V dropped 4 bases and J dropped 0 bases, with 14 bases sitting between them. The CDR3 region has the DNA TGTGCCAGCAGTTTAATACAAGAGTCTAGCACAGATACGCAGTATTTT. Translating it yields CASSLIQESSTDTQYF.

The chain has TRBV5-1 and TRBJ2-6; D tentatively fits TRBD1 or TRBD2 (5 bases each). The V gene's germline CDR1 is SGHRS and CDR2 YFSETQ. Trimming stripped 8 bases from V and 2 bases from J, with 11 bases between. The CDR3 has 14 residues. Here the CDR3 reads CASIPGPGANVLTF. In nucleotides, the CDR3 is TGCGCCAGTATACCGGGACCTGGGGCCAACGTCCTGACTTTC.

The chain employs TRBV18 and TRBJ2-2; 7 nucleotides match TRBD1. The trim removed 6 bases at V and 0 bases at J, leaving 7 bases unmatched. The germline V gene has CDR1 KGHSH and CDR2 LQKENI. The CDR3 runs 16 residues. The CDR3 spells CASSPSRGSNTGELFF. The CDR3 DNA reads TGTGCCAGCTCGCCCTCCAGGGGGTCGAACACCGGGGAGCTGTTTTTT.

The chain employs TRBV19 and TRBJ2-1; TRBD2 agrees at 11 bases. Germline lookup yields CDR1 LNHDA and CDR2 SQIVND (reference sequence). The J segment lost 9 bases and the V segment lost 6 bases, leaving 16 bases of the junction unmatched. This CDR3 region has 17 residues. CDR3 in DNA: TGTGCCAGTAGCCTAAAATCGGGACTAGCGGAGCTGGTTGAGCAGTTCTTC. Its translation: CASSLKSGLAELVEQFF.

The chain couples TRBV20-1 to TRBJ1-2, with 8 bases lining up with TRBD1. CDR1 DFQATT and CDR2 SNEGSKA come from the germline V gene (reference sequence). This CDR3 is 10 amino acids long. CDR3 DNA sequence: TGCGGAACGGACAGGGACGGCTACACCTTC. Amino acids: CGTDRDGYTF.

The CDR3 coding sequence is TGCGCCAGCAGCTTGGTCACCAGCGGCGAGACCCAGTACTTC. Translated, it gives CASSLVTSGETQYF. This chain connects TRBV5-1 to TRBJ2-5; perhaps TRBD2 as D (5 bases). This CDR3 is built from 14 residues. CDR1 is SGHRS and CDR2 is YFSETQ in the germline V gene. V shed 0 bases and J shed 5 bases, with 11 bases lying between them.

J is TRBJ2-5 and V is TRBV2, with unresolved D. Germline loops: CDR1 SNHLY, CDR2 FYNNEI. The V end was cut by 4 bases, the J end by 1 base, with 10 bases between. CDR3 length: 14 amino acids. CDR3 sequence reads: CASSVRTAQETQYF. The CDR3 DNA sequence: TGTGCCAGCAGTGTCCGTACAGCCCAAGAGACCCAGTACTTC.

This chain connects TRBV28 to TRBJ2-7; the match to TRBD2 covers 8 bases. CDR3 length: 13 residues. The germline gives CDR1 MDHEN, CDR2 SYDVKM. V shed 11 bases, J shed 7 bases, and the junction held 13 bases outside the gene matches. CDR3 amino acids: CAASHGGDGEQYF. CDR3 nucleotide sequence: TGTGCCGCGTCTCACGGGGGGGATGGGGAGCAGTACTTC. The complete variable domain, with remaining parts taken from reference TRBV28 and TRBJ2-7, reads DVKVTQSSRYLVKRTGEKVFLECVQDMDHENMFWYRQDPGLGLRLIYFSYDVKMKEKGDIPEGYSVSREKKERFSLILESASTNQTSMYLCAASHGGDGEQYFGPGTRLTVT.

The chain combines TRBV2 with TRBJ2-1, with a tentative D call TRBD2 (6 bases). CDR1 and CDR2 (germline): SNHLY, FYNNEI. The CDR3 loop spans 15 amino acids. The V end lost 7 bases, the J end lost 1 base, and 14 bases lay between the germline ends. In DNA form, the CDR3 reads TGTGCCAGCACGGTGCATGCGGGATCCTACAATGAGCAGTTCTTC. Its translation: CASTVHAGSYNEQFF.

The J gene is TRBJ2-3, the V gene TRBV6-4, with D perhaps matching TRBD1 or TRBD2 (6 bases each). Germline V gene sequence: CDR1 MRHNA, CDR2 SNTAGT. The CDR3 length is 14 residues. The V and J ends lost 4 bases and 2 bases respectively, with 10 bases between them. CDR3 nucleotides: TGTGCCAGCAGTGGGGGGGCCGACACAGATACGCAGTATTTT. Residues: CASSGGADTDTQYF.

This clone was observed a few times. V is TRBV6-5 and J is TRBJ1-1; D is uncertain. Germline assignment: CDR1 MNHEY and CDR2 SVGAGI. V lost 4 bases, J lost 1 base, and 10 bases lay in between. CDR3 size: 14 residues. CDR3 protein: CASSSQVTNTEAFF. In nucleotides, the CDR3 is TGTGCCAGCAGTTCCCAGGTTACGAACACTGAAGCTTTCTTT.

This clone occurred once. This chain uses TRBV28 with TRBJ2-1; the match to TRBD2 covers 9 bases. The junction had 11 bases not matched to a gene; V was cut back by 5 bases and J by 6 bases. The V gene's germline CDR1 is MDHEN and CDR2 SYDVKM. The CDR3 totals 16 residues. The CDR3 nucleotides read TGTGCCAGCAGTGCGAGCGCGGGAGGGTCGAGCAATGAGCAGTTCTTC. It is translated as CASSASAGGSSNEQFF.

The V and J genes are TRBV6-6 and TRBJ2-6, with D perhaps TRBD2 (5 bases). The germline V and J ends were trimmed by 5 bases and 4 bases, with 12 bases remaining between them. Germline V gene sequence: CDR1 MNHNY, CDR2 SVGAGI (reference sequence). This CDR3 is 15 amino acids long. The CDR3 spells CASSAQAGGANVLTF. The CDR3, as DNA: TGTGCCAGCAGTGCCCAGGCGGGCGGGGCCAACGTCCTGACTTTC.